This paragraph covers one T cell receptor beta chain sequence. A single base separates this from a much larger clone, so it may be a read error. The entry originates in a study of T cells in Graves' hyperthyroidism and ophthalmopathy. The CDR3 consists of 13 residues. Germline-derived CDR1 and CDR2 are SGHAT and FQNNGV. From RNA transcripts, TCR beta CDR3 regions were amplified. During a first-round RT-PCR of the TCR CDR3, the HTBI primer set was used. TCRdb recomputed calls from the multiplex PCR reads with MiXCR, one row per CDR3 protein. The sample includes a few hundred thousand distinct CDR3 sequences, 20% to 25% seen only once; the top ten take approximately 49%.

The TCR originated in a woman in her 70s with Graves' ophthalmopathy. The V call is TRBV11-2, the J call TRBJ2-2; tentative D call: TRBD1 (5 bases). Material for sequencing was blood. The CDR3 nucleotides read TGTGTCAGCAGCTTACTCAGGGCTGGGGAGCTGTTTTTT. Protein sequence: CVSSLLRAGELFF.